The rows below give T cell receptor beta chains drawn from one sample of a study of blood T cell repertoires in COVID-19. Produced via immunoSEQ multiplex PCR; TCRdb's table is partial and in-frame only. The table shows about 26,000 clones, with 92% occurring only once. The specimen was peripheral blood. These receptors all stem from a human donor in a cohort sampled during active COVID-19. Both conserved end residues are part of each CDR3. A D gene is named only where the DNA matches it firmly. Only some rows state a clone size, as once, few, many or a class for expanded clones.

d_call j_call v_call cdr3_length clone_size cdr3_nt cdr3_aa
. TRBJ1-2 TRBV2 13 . TGTGCCAGCGGAACCGGGACTCAGTATGGCTACACCTTC CASGTGTQYGYTF
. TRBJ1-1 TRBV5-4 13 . TGTGCCAGCAGCTTTACCGGGGACACTGAAGCTTTCTTT CASSFTGDTEAFF
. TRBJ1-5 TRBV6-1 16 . TGTGCCAGCAGTGAAGAGGGGGGGGCTAGCAATCAGCCCCAGCATTTT CASSEEGGASNQPQHF
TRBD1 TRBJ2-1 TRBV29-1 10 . TGCAGCTCGGGACAGAATGAGCAGTTCTTC CSSGQNEQFF
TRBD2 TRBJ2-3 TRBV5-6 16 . TGTGCCAGCAGCTTGGCCGCGGGGGTTCCGACAGATACGCAGTATTTT CASSLAAGVPTDTQYF
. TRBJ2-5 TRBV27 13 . TGTGCCAGCGGTACAGCTTACCAAGAGACCCAGTACTTC CASGTAYQETQYF
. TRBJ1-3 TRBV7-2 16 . TGTGCCAGCAGCTTACGGGGGTTACCCTCTGGAAACACCATATATTTT CASSLRGLPSGNTIYF
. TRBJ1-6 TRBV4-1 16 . TGCGCCAGCAGCCAAGGGCGGCAGTCCTATAATTCACCCCTCCACTTT CASSQGRQSYNSPLHF
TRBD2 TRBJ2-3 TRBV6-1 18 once TGTGCCAGCAGTGCTAGACGGGGACTAGCGGGGGGCACAGATACGCAGTATTTT CASSARRGLAGGTDTQYF
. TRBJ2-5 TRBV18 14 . TGTGCCAGCTCACCAGGGGAGAATCGAGAGACCCAGTACTTC CASSPGENRETQYF
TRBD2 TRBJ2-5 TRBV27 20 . TGTGCCAGCAGTTTTCGCAGTAAGGGACTAGCGGGGGGGCAAGGAGAGACCCAGTACTTC CASSFRSKGLAGGQGETQYF
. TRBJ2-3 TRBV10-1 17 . TGCGCCAGCAGGGCCATAGGGACTCACGTTAGCACAGATACGCAGTATTTT CASRAIGTHVSTDTQYF
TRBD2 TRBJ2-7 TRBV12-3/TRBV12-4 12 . TGTGCCAGCAGTATACCCGGGGGGGCGCAGTACTTC CASSIPGGAQYF
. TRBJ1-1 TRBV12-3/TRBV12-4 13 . TGTGCCAGCCGACCTGCTGGAGTCACTGAAGCTTTCTTT CASRPAGVTEAFF
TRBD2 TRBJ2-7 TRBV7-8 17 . TGTGCCAGCACCGCACACTCTGGGGCTAGCGGTACCTACGAGCAGTACTTC CASTAHSGASGTYEQYF
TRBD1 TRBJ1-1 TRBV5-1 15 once TGCGCCAGCAGCTGGGGTCGGACAGGGCCGGCTGAAGCTTTCTTT CASSWGRTGPAEAFF
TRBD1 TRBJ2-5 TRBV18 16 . TGTGCCAGCTCACCACTAAGGGACAGGGTGACCGAGACCCAGTACTTC CASSPLRDRVTETQYF
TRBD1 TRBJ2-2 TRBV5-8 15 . TGTGCCAGCAGCTTAGACAGGGTTCGCACCGGGGAGCTGTTTTTT CASSLDRVRTGELFF
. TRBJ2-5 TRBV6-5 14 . TGTGCCAGCAATCTACAGGGTCAGGCGGAGACCCAGTACTTC CASNLQGQAETQYF
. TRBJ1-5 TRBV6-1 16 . TGTGCCAGCAGTGAAGCGAGGGGGTGGGGCAATCAGCCCCAGCATTTT CASSEARGWGNQPQHF
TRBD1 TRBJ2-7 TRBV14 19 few TGTGCCAGCAGCCAAGATTTTGGGACAGGATCAACTAGCTCCTACGAGCAGTACTTC CASSQDFGTGSTSSYEQYF
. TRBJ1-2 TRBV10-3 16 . TGTGCCATCAGTGACAACCTTAACAGGTTGGGCTATGGCTACACCTTC CAISDNLNRLGYGYTF